This T cell receptor beta chain was profiled in a study of CD8 T cells in ankylosing spondylitis. Study-wide points: Among TCR beta sequences, a motif of under ten highly homologous variants appeared characteristic of ankylosing spondylitis blood.

TCRdb re-analysed the 5' RACE reads in MiXCR, keeping a single row per CDR3 protein. The sample records some 840,000 distinct CDR3 sequences, approximately 12% being singletons. V dropped 4 bases and J dropped 4; count of bases not matched to a gene: 4. Germline lookup yields CDR1 SGHRS and CDR2 YFSETQ. This CDR3 contains 14 residues. About this clonotype: Its matching antigen is unknown.

The TCR originated in a male donor with ankylosing spondylitis. V gene TRBV5-1 combines with J gene TRBJ2-1; TRBD2 matches 8 bases. Sequenced sample: blood, either unsorted or a sorted T cell fraction (not recorded which). CDR3 region: CASSMTSAYNEQFF. CDR3 DNA sequence: TGCGCCAGCAGCATGACTAGCGCGTACAATGAGCAGTTCTTC.